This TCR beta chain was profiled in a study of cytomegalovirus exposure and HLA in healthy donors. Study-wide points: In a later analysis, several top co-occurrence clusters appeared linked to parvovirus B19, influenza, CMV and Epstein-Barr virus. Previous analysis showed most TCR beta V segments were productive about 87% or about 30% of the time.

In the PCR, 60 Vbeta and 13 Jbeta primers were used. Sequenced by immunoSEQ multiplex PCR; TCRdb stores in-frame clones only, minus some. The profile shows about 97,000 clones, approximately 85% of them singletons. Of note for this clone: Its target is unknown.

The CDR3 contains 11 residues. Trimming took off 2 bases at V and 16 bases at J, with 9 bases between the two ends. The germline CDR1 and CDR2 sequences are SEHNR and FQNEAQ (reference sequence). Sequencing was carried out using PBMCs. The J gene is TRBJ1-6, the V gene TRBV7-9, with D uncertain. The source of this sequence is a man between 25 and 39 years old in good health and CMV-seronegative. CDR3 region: CASSLTEALHF. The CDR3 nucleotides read TGTGCCAGCAGCTTAACTGAGGCTCTCCACTTT.